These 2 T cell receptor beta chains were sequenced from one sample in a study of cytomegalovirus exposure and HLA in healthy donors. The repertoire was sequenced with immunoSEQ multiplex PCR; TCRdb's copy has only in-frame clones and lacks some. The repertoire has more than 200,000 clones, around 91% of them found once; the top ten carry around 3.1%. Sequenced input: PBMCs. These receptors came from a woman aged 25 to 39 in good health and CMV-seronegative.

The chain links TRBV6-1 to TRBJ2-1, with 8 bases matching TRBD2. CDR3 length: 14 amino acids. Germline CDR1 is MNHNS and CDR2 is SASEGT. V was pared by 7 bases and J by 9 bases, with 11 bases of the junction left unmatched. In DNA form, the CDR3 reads TGTGCCAGCACCTTAAGCGGGAGTGGGCGTGAGCAGTTCTTC. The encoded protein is CASTLSGSGREQFF.

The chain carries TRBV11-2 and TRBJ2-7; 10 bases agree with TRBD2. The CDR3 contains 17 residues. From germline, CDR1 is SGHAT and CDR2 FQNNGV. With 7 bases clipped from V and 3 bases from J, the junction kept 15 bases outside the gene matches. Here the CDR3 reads CASIRDHLAGAIYEQYF. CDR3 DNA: TGTGCCAGCATACGGGATCACCTAGCGGGAGCAATCTACGAGCAGTACTTC.